This T cell receptor beta chain was profiled in a study of blood T cell repertoires in COVID-19. This CDR3 has 15 residues. Trimming removed 2 bases from V and 2 bases from J, with 10 bases in between. The V gene's germline CDR1 is SGHRS and CDR2 YFSETQ. The protocol was immunoSEQ multiplex PCR, while the TCRdb copy is restricted to in-frame clones and leaves out a portion. The data show around 200,000 clones, around 82% seen once. This clone appeared once. Other DNA sequences in this sample translate to the same CDR3. This rearrangement joins TRBV5-1 to TRBJ2-2, with D possibly matching TRBD1 (6 bases). The specimen sequenced was peripheral blood. The origin of this receptor is a man between 45 and 60 years old with active or convalescent COVID-19. CDR3 sequence: CASSLGQTNTGELFF. The CDR3 region has the DNA TGCGCCAGCAGCTTAGGACAGACCAACACCGGGGAGCTGTTTTTT.